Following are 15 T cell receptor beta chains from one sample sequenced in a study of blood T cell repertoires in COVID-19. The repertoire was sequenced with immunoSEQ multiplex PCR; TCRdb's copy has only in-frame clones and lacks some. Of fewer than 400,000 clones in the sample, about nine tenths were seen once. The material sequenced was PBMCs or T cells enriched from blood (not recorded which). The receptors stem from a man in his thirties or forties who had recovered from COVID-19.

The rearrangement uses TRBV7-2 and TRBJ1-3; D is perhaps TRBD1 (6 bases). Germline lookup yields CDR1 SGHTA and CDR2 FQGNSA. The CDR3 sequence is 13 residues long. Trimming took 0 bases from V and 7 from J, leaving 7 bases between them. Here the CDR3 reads CASSLARGNTIYF. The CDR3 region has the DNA TGTGCCAGCAGCTTAGCGAGGGGGAACACCATATATTTT.

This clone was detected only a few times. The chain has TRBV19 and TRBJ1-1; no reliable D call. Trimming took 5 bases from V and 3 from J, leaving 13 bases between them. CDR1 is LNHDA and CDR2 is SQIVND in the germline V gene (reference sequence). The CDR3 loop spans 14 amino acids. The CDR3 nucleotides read TGTGCCAGTAGTTCTCCCCCGAGGGACACTGAAGCTTTCTTT. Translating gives CASSSPPRDTEAFF.

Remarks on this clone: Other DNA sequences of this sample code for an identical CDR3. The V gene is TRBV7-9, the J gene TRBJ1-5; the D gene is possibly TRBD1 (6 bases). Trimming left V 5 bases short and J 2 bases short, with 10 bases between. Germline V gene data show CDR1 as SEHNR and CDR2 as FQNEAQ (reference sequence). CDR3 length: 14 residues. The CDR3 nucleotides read TGTGCCAGCAGCCTAGGGGGGGGCAATCAGCCCCAGCATTTT. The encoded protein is CASSLGGGNQPQHF.

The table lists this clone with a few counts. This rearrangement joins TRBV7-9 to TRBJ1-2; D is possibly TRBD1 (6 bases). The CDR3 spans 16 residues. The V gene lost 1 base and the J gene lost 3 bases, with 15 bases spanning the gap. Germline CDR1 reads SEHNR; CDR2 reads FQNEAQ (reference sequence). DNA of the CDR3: TGTGCCAGCAGCTTAGTGTCACAGGGATTATACTATGGCTACACCTTC. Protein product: CASSLVSQGLYYGYTF.

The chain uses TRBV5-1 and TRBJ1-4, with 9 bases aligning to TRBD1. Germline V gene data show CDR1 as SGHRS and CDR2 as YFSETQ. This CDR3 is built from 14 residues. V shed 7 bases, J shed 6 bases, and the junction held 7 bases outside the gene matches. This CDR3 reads CASEDRGLDEKLFF. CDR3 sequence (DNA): TGCGCCAGCGAGGACAGGGGTTTGGATGAAAAACTGTTTTTT.

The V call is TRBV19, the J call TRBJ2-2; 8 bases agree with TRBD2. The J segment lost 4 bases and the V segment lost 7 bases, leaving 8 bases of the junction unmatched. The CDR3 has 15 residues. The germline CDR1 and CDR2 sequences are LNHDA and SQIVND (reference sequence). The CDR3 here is CASTRGLAGTGELFF. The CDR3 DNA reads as TGTGCCAGTACCCGAGGACTAGCTGGCACCGGGGAGCTGTTTTTT.

The CDR3 coding sequence is TGTGCCAGCTCACAATGGCCGGGTTCCCTTGGAGGGCAGTACTTC. Amino acid sequence: CASSQWPGSLGGQYF. The rearrangement links TRBV18 to TRBJ2-7, with a weak D call TRBD2 (5 bases). Germline CDR1 and CDR2: KGHSH and LQKENI. V was shortened by 4 bases and J by 9 bases, with 22 bases between the two germline ends. The CDR3 contains 15 residues.

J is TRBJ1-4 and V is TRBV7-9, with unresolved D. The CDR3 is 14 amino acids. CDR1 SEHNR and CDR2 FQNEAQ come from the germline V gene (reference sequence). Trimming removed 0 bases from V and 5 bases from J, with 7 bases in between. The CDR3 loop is CASSLARPNEKLFF. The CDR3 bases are TGTGCCAGCAGCTTAGCCAGGCCCAATGAAAAACTGTTTTTT.

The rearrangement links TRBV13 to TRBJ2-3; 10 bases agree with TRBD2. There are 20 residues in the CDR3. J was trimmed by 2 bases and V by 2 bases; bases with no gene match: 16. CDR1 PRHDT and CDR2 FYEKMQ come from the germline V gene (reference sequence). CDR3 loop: CASSLWSHLAGVPITDTQYF. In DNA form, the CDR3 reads TGTGCCAGCAGCTTATGGTCCCACCTAGCGGGAGTGCCTATCACAGATACGCAGTATTTT.

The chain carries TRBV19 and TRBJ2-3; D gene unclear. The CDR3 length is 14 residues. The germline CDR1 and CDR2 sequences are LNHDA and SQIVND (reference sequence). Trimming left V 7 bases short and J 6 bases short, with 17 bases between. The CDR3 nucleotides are TGTGCCAGTAATGACGGGTTAGGAAAGGATACGCAGTATTTT. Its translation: CASNDGLGKDTQYF.

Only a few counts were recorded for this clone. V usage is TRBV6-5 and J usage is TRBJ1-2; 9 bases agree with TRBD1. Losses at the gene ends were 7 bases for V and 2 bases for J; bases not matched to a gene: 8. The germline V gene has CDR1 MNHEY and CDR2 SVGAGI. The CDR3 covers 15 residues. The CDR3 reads CASKKPGTGNYGYTF. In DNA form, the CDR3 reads TGTGCCAGCAAGAAACCCGGGACAGGGAACTATGGCTACACCTTC.

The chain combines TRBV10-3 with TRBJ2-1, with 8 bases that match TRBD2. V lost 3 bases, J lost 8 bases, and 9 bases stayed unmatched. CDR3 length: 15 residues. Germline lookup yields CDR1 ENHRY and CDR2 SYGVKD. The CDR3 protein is CAISESPGGSDEQFF. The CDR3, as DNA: TGTGCCATCAGTGAAAGTCCGGGAGGGTCCGATGAGCAGTTCTTC.

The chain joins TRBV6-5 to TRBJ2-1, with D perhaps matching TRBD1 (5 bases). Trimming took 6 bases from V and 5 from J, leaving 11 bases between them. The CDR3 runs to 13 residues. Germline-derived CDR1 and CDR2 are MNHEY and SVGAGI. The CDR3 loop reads CASRRQRNNEQFF. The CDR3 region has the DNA TGTGCCAGCAGGCGACAGAGAAACAATGAGCAGTTCTTC.

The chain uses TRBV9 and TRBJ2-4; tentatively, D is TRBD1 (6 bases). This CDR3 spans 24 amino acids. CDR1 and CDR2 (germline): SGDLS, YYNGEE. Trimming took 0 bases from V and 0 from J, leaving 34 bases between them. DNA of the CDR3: TGTGCCAGCAGCGTAGCGTTATATAGTTGTAGTGGACAGCGAAAATATCTAGCCAAAAACATTCAGTACTTC. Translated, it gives CASSVALYSCSGQRKYLAKNIQYF.

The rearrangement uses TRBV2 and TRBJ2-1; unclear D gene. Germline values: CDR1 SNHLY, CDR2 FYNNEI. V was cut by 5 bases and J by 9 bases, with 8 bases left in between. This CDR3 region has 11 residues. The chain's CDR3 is CASSWFGEQFF. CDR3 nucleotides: TGTGCCAGCAGTTGGTTCGGTGAGCAGTTCTTC.